This T cell receptor beta chain emerged from a study of identical twins. Study-wide findings and caveats: High-abundance cord blood beta clonotypes had fewer insertions; memory repertoires showed none. The study found weaker excess twin sharing in beta out-of-frame sequences.

Trimming pared 0 bases from V and 4 bases from J, leaving 9 bases between. Germline V gene sequence: CDR1 DFQATT, CDR2 SNEGSKA (reference sequence). This CDR3 region has 13 residues. As concerns this clonotype: Its antigen is still unknown.

TCRdb reprocessed the 5' RACE reads via MiXCR and lists one record per CDR3 protein. The table lists 700,000 to 950,000 distinct CDR3 sequences, roughly an eighth of them singletons. The same sample was also studied in work on yellow fever vaccine responses in identical twins.

The genes are TRBV20-1 and TRBJ1-1; D is undetermined. The TCR comes from a woman in her late teens or twenties in good health. The specimen sequenced was PBMCs. The CDR3 here is CSARDVVGTEAFF. The DNA of the CDR3 is TGCAGTGCTAGAGACGTAGTAGGCACTGAAGCTTTCTTT.